These T cell receptor beta chains were read from a single sample in a study of human T cells and chemical hapten exposure. TCRdb reprocessed the RACE reads with MiXCR, giving one entry per CDR3 protein. Of under 100,000 distinct CDR3 sequences in the sample, 10% to 12% were seen once. This specimen consisted of whole blood, obtained in connection with sensitization to the hapten diphenylcyclopropenone (DPC). Receptors originate from a woman aged 45-65 years with alopecia areata. Some clones in this sample may be carry-over from other donors' samples. The CDR3 runs from the conserved cysteine through the conserved F or W. D genes are given only for firm matches. Clone size is stated in some rows and not others, as once, few, many or a class when expanded.

abundance	v_gene	j_gene	d_gene	CDR3nt	CDR3aa
few	TRBV20-1	TRBJ2-7	-	TGCAGCGGCTTGGAGGGGACAAGGGCCTACGAGCAGTACTTC	CSGLEGTRAYEQYF
-	TRBV29-1	TRBJ1-1	-	TGCAGCGTTGAATCAGGGGCGGCTGAAGCTTTCTTT	CSVESGAAEAFF
many	TRBV10-3	TRBJ1-2	TRBD1	TGTGCCATCAGTTTTTTAGACAGGGACGGCTACACCTTC	CAISFLDRDGYTF
many	TRBV4-2	TRBJ2-1	TRBD2	TGTGCCAGCAGCCAACCGCTAGCGGGGGACAATGAGCAGTTCTTC	CASSQPLAGDNEQFF
few	TRBV5-1	TRBJ2-5	TRBD1	TGCGCCAGCAGCTTGGGACAGGGTAGAGAGACCCAGTACTTC	CASSLGQGRETQYF
many	TRBV11-2	TRBJ1-1	-	TGTGCCAGCAGCTCGAAACCTGGGGGGGGCACTGAAGCTTTCTTT	CASSSKPGGGTEAFF
-	TRBV6-5	TRBJ1-6	TRBD1	TGTGCCAGCAGTTACGGGACAGGACGACATTCACCCCTCCACTTT	CASSYGTGRHSPLHF
many	TRBV7-2	TRBJ2-7	TRBD2	TGTGCCAGCAGCAAACTAGCGGGAGGACACTACGAGCAGTACTTC	CASSKLAGGHYEQYF
-	TRBV11-2	TRBJ2-5	-	TGTGCCAGCAGCTTGGGACCGCCGGGACAGTACTTC	CASSLGPPGQYF
-	TRBV6-5	TRBJ2-3	-	TGTGCCAGCAGGAGCGGGTACCCAGATACGCAGTATTTT	CASRSGYPDTQYF
few	TRBV3-2	TRBJ1-5	-	TGTGCCAGCAGCCCGACAGGGAATAGCAATCAGCCCCAGCATTTT	CASSPTGNSNQPQHF
-	TRBV7-9	TRBJ2-7	-	TGTGCCAGCAGCCCCGACAGGTCCCTGCGGAACTACGAGCAGTACTTC	CASSPDRSLRNYEQYF
-	TRBV4-1	TRBJ1-3	-	TGCGCCAGCAGCCCACGGATGGGGTCAGGAAACACCATATATTTT	CASSPRMGSGNTIYF
many	TRBV12-3/TRBV12-4	TRBJ1-2	-	TGTGCCAGCAGTTTCGTTGACAGGCCCCATTTC	CASSFVDRPHF
many	TRBV16	TRBJ1-5	TRBD1	TGTGCCAGCAGCCAAATAACAGGGGTGCAGCCCCAGCATTTT	CASSQITGVQPQHF
few	TRBV7-2	TRBJ2-7	TRBD2	TGTGCCAGCAGCCTGCCGGGACTAGGGTACGAGCAGTACTTC	CASSLPGLGYEQYF
many	TRBV7-8	TRBJ1-4	-	TGTGCCAGCAGCCCCTTAGGGGGGGCTGAAAAACTGTTTTTT	CASSPLGGAEKLFF
-	TRBV28	TRBJ2-7	TRBD2	TGTGCCAGCAGCCTCGGGACTAGCGGGAGAGAAGACGAGCAGTACTTC	CASSLGTSGREDEQYF
few	TRBV30	TRBJ2-7	-	TGTGCCTGGAGGGAAGTTCCGTCCTCCTACGAGCAGTACTTC	CAWREVPSSYEQYF
-	TRBV28	TRBJ2-5	-	TGTGCCAGCAGTTTCCGCTCCGGGACTGTAAAAGAGACCCAGTACTTC	CASSFRSGTVKETQYF
few	TRBV12-3/TRBV12-4	TRBJ2-1	-	TGTGCCAGCAGCGAACAGGGCCGGAATGAGCAGTTCTTC	CASSEQGRNEQFF
few	TRBV12-3/TRBV12-4	TRBJ2-7	TRBD2	TGTGCCAGCAGTCCTCACGTGGGAGGGCCTCACGAGCAGTACTTC	CASSPHVGGPHEQYF
many	TRBV29-1	TRBJ2-5	-	TGCAGCTTCCACGGTACCTTCGAGACCCAGTACTTC	CSFHGTFETQYF
few	TRBV12-3/TRBV12-4	TRBJ1-2	-	TGTGCCAGCAGTCCGCGAGCCGCTTACACCTTC	CASSPRAAYTF
few	TRBV10-2	TRBJ2-7	-	TGCGCCAGCAGTGAGCCGGCGGGGAGCTCCTACGAGCAGTACTTC	CASSEPAGSSYEQYF
many	TRBV3-1	TRBJ1-2	-	TGTGCCAGCAGCCAAGATCGGGCTTACAGGGCTGGCTACACCTTC	CASSQDRAYRAGYTF
few	TRBV7-2	TRBJ2-1	TRBD2	TGTGCCAGCAGCAAGCGGGTTGCGGGAGGCGGCAATGAGCAGTTCTTC	CASSKRVAGGGNEQFF
-	TRBV7-3	TRBJ2-5	TRBD2	TGTGCCAGCAGCTTCTCAGCGGGAAAGGCAGAGACCCAGTACTTC	CASSFSAGKAETQYF
-	TRBV6-5	TRBJ1-2	-	TGTGCCACCATTCCCCTCTTTGGGCGGAAAAACTATGGCTACACCTTC	CATIPLFGRKNYGYTF
-	TRBV12-5	TRBJ2-2	-	TGTGCTAGTGGTTTGCTTCAGGGACGTTCTACCGGGGAGCTGTTTTTT	CASGLLQGRSTGELFF
many	TRBV29-1	TRBJ2-5	-	TGCAGCGTTGCGGCAGGCGGAGAGACCCAGTACTTC	CSVAAGGETQYF
few	TRBV19	TRBJ2-3	TRBD1	TGTGCCAGTAGCGACAGGGCGGCAGATACGCAGTATTTT	CASSDRAADTQYF
few	TRBV10-1	TRBJ2-3	-	TGCGCCAGCCGCTCGGGAGCAGGAGATACGCAGTATTTT	CASRSGAGDTQYF
many	TRBV10-3	TRBJ2-2	-	TGTGCCATCAGTCCACCGGGGACCGGGGAGCTGTTTTTT	CAISPPGTGELFF
many	TRBV20-1	TRBJ2-1	-	TGCAGTGCTGAGGGGGGGGCCAATGAGCAGTTCTTC	CSAEGGANEQFF